The clone carrying this T cell receptor beta chain was seen repeatedly, ten times or more. What it binds is not known. The data belong to a study of metastatic and nonmetastatic thyroid tumors. As for the study in general: Blood and tumor or nodule tissue repertoires from malignant and benign thyroid patients were compared.

As originally analysed: The study's classifier, a distant-metastasis tool for papillary thyroid cancer, was built using CDR3 differences across clinicopathological groups. TCRdb re-called clones via MiXCR from the PCR reads. What appears here as the V and J calls and clone size reflects TCRdb's work, not the paper's. This repertoire shows approximately 50,000 clones, 4% to 5% found once; its top ten account for 8.5% to 10%. No patient had received any treatment before thyroid surgery. Study-wide results and limits: When malignant thyroid tumors were compared with benign nodules, TCR beta diversity was reportedly significantly higher in the malignant tumors. This held in both blood and tumor samples.

Germline V gene lookup returns CDR1 ENHRY and CDR2 SYGVKD. The CDR3 has 13 residues. With 6 bases clipped from V and 4 bases from J, the junction kept 5 bases outside the gene matches. Sequenced: blood. V gene TRBV10-3 combines with J gene TRBJ1-1; TRBD1 matches 7 bases. The clonotype was recovered from a female donor with papillary thyroid cancer or a benign thyroid nodule (not recorded which). Some clones in this sample may be carry-over from other donors' samples. The CDR3 sequence is CAISPGTVTEAFF. The CDR3 nucleotides are TGTGCCATCAGCCCCGGGACAGTCACTGAAGCTTTCTTT.